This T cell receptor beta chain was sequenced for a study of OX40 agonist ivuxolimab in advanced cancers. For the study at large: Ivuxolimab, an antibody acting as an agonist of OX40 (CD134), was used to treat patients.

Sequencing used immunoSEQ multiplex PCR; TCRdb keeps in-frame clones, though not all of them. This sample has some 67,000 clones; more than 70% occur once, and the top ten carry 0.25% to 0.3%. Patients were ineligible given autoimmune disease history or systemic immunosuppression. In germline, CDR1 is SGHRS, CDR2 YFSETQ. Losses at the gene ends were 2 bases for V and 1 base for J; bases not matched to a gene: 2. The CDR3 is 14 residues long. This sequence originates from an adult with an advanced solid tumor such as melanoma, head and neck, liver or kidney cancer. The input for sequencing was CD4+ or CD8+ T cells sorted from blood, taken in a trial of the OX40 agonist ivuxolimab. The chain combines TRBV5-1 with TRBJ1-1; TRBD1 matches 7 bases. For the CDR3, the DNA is TGCGCCAGCAGCTTTTGGACAGGGAACACTGAAGCTTTCTTT. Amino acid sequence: CASSFWTGNTEAFF.